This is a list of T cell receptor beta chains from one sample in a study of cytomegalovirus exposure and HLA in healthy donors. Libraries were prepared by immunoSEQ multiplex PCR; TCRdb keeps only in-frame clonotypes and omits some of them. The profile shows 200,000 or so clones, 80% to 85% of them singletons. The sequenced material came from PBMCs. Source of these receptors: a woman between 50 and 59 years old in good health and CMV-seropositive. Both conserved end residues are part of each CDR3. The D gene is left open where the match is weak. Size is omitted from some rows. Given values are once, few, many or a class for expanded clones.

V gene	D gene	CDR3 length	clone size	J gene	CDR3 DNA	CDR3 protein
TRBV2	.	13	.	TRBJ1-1	TGTGCCAGCTCAGGGAGGGAAAACACTGAAGCTTTCTTT	CASSGRENTEAFF
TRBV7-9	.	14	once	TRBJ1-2	TGTTCCAGCAGCTTAGTGGCGGGCAACTATGGCTACACCTTC	CSSSLVAGNYGYTF
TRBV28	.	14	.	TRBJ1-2	TGTGCCAGCAGTTTAGCAGTTTCTATGGGCGGCTACACCTTC	CASSLAVSMGGYTF
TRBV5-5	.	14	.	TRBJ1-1	TGTGCCAGCAGCCTTCTGGGCCGAAACACTGAAGCTTTCTTT	CASSLLGRNTEAFF
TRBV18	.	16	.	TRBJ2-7	TGTGCCAGCTCACCGGAGGGAACCCCTTCGAGTTACGAGCAGTACTTC	CASSPEGTPSSYEQYF
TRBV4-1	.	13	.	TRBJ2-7	TGCGCCAGCAGCCAAGCCAAGGGGTACGAGCAGTACTTC	CASSQAKGYEQYF
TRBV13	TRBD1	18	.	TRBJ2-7	TGTGCCAGCAGCTTAGGTTTGTTCGGGACAGGGTCCGCCTACGAGCAGTACTTC	CASSLGLFGTGSAYEQYF
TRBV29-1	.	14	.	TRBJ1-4	TGCAGCGTTAGCGGCTCAAAGCAGTACGAAAAACTGTTTTTT	CSVSGSKQYEKLFF
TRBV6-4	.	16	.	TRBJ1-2	TGTGCCAGCAGTGACTCACGGGGAGAGGCCACTCGGTGCTACACCTTC	CASSDSRGEATRCYTF
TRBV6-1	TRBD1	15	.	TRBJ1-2	TGTGCCAGCAGTGGACCCGGGACAGACCCCTATGGCTACACCTTC	CASSGPGTDPYGYTF
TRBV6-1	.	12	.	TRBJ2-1	TGTGCCAGCAGTGAAGGGCGGGGACGCAGGGTCTTC	CASSEGRGRRVF
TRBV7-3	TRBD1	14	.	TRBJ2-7	TGTGCCAGCAGCCCCCGACAGGGATCCTACGAGCAGTACTTC	CASSPRQGSYEQYF
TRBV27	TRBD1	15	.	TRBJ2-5	TGTGCCAGCGGCCGACAGGGGGCACCCCAAGAGACCCAGTACTTC	CASGRQGAPQETQYF
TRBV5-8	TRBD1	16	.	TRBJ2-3	TGTGCCAGCAGCCCCGGGACAGCCTCGGACGCAGATACGCAGTATTTT	CASSPGTASDADTQYF
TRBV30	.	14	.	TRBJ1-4	TGTGCCTGGAGTGCGGGGGGCGCATATGAAAAACTGTTTTTT	CAWSAGGAYEKLFF
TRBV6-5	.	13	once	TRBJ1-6	TGTGCCAGCAGTTACCGTCAGAATTCACCCCTCCACTTT	CASSYRQNSPLHF
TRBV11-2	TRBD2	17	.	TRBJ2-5	TGTGCCAGCAGCCCCCCCGTCGGGCGGGAGGGCCCTGAGACCCAGTACTTC	CASSPPVGREGPETQYF
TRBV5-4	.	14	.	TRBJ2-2	TGTGCCAGCAGCTTGACTAGTAGAGGCGGGGAGCTGTTTTTT	CASSLTSRGGELFF
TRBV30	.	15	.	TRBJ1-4	TGTGCCTGGGCGGCGAAGGGGTTAGGAGGGGAAAAACTGTTTTTT	CAWAAKGLGGEKLFF
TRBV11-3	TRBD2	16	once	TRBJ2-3	TGTGCCAGCAGCCTCGGGACTAGCCCTAGCACAGATACGCAGTATTTT	CASSLGTSPSTDTQYF
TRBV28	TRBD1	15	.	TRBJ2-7	TGTGCCAGCAGCCCCGGGACAGGGGTCCCCTACGAGCAGTACTTC	CASSPGTGVPYEQYF
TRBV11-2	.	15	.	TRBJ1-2	TGTGCCAGCAGCTTAGGGCAGGGAAGCAACTATGGCTACACCTTC	CASSLGQGSNYGYTF